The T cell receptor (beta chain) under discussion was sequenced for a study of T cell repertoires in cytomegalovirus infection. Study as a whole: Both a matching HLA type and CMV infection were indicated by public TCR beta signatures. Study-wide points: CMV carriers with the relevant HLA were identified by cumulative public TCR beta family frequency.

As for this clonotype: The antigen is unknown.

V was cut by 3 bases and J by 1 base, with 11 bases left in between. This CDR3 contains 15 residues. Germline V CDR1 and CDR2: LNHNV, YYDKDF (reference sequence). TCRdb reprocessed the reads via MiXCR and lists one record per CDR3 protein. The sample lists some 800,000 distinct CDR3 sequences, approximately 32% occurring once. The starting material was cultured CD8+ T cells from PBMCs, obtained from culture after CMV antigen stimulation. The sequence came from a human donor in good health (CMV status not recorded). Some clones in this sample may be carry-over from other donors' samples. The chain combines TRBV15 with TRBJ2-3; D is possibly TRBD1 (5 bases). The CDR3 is CATSSGASRTDTQYF. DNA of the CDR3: TGTGCCACCAGCAGTGGGGCGAGCCGCACAGATACGCAGTATTTT.